The 3 T cell receptor beta chains given below trace back to one sample, sequenced in a study of T cells in Graves' hyperthyroidism and ophthalmopathy. Amplification yielded TCR beta CDR3 regions, with RNA transcripts as the source. The HTBI set primed first-round TCR CDR3 RT-PCR. TCRdb called the multiplex PCR reads again in MiXCR, with one record for every CDR3 protein. The sample contains under 350,000 distinct CDR3 sequences, about 21% of which appear only once. The sequencing sample was made of blood. The receptor source for this set is a woman aged 45-60 years with Graves' hyperthyroidism.

The CDR3 nucleotides read TGCAGTGCTACAAAACAAGGGGGGGGTCAGCCCCAGCATTTT. This codes for CSATKQGGGQPQHF. V is TRBV20-1 and J is TRBJ1-5, with D perhaps TRBD1 (6 bases). The CDR3 length is 14 residues. Trimming cost V 4 bases and J 6 bases, with 16 bases left between them. Germline V gives CDR1 DFQATT, CDR2 SNEGSKA (reference sequence).

A note on this clonotype: It may be a read error: a sequence one base away is much more abundant. The V gene is TRBV29-1, the J gene TRBJ1-1; D gene unclear. This CDR3 region has 11 residues. CDR1 and CDR2 from the germline V gene are SQVTM and ANQGSEA. The V and J ends lost 5 bases and 4 bases respectively, with 8 bases between them. The CDR3 DNA reads TGCAGCGTTAGGCAGCGCACTGAAGCTTTCTTT. It is translated as CSVRQRTEAFF.

This clonotype has at least ten counts. Written as DNA, the CDR3 is TGTGCCAGCAGCCGATTTGGAGGCACTAATGAAAAACTGTTTTTT. The encoded protein is CASSRFGGTNEKLFF. The V and J genes are TRBV12-3 or TRBV12-4 and TRBJ1-4; no firm D call. The CDR3 extends over 15 amino acids. V lost 6 bases, J lost 2 bases, and 13 bases lay in between.